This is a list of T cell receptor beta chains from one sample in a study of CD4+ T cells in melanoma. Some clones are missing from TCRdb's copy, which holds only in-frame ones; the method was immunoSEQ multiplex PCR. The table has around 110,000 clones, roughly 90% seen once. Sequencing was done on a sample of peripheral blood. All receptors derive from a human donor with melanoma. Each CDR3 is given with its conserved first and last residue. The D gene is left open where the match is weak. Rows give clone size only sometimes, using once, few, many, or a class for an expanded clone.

cdr3_nt: TGTGCCAGCATCCACTCGGGGGCAGGGGTGAACACTGAAGCTTTCTTT
cdr3_aa: CASIHSGAGVNTEAFF
v_call: TRBV7-9
clone_size: -
d_call: -
j_call: TRBJ1-1

cdr3_nt: TGTGCCAGCTACCGTTGGGGGCGCTCGGGGCAGCCCCAGCATTTT
cdr3_aa: CASYRWGRSGQPQHF
v_call: TRBV28
clone_size: -
d_call: -
j_call: TRBJ1-5

cdr3_nt: TGCGCCAGCAGCTTGGAGGCCAAAAACATTCAGTACTTC
cdr3_aa: CASSLEAKNIQYF
v_call: TRBV5-1
clone_size: -
d_call: -
j_call: TRBJ2-4

cdr3_nt: TGTGCCAGCAGCTTGCTAGCGGGGAGCGGTGAGCAGTTCTTC
cdr3_aa: CASSLLAGSGEQFF
v_call: TRBV7-3
clone_size: -
d_call: TRBD2
j_call: TRBJ2-1

cdr3_nt: TGTGCCAGCAGTCTCAGACTAGCGGTTGGGAATGAGCAGTTCTTC
cdr3_aa: CASSLRLAVGNEQFF
v_call: TRBV27
clone_size: -
d_call: TRBD2
j_call: TRBJ2-1

cdr3_nt: TGCGCCAGCAGCCTCGGACTAGATGCCTACGAGCAGTACTTC
cdr3_aa: CASSLGLDAYEQYF
v_call: TRBV5-1
clone_size: -
d_call: TRBD2
j_call: TRBJ2-7

cdr3_nt: TGTGCCAGCCTGACCGGGGACAGGGGGCTCGGGGGGGATGGCTACACCTTC
cdr3_aa: CASLTGDRGLGGDGYTF
v_call: TRBV28
clone_size: -
d_call: TRBD1
j_call: TRBJ1-2

cdr3_nt: TGTGCCAGCAGCCCCACAGGGCATAGCAATCAGCCCCAGCATTTT
cdr3_aa: CASSPTGHSNQPQHF
v_call: TRBV7-2
clone_size: once
d_call: -
j_call: TRBJ1-5

cdr3_nt: TGTGCCTGGATCGGGACCCTAGGCACTGAAGCTTTCTTT
cdr3_aa: CAWIGTLGTEAFF
v_call: TRBV30
clone_size: -
d_call: -
j_call: TRBJ1-1

cdr3_nt: TGTGCCAGCAGCTTGGGACAGGGGAACGGGGAGCTGTTTTTT
cdr3_aa: CASSLGQGNGELFF
v_call: TRBV5-5
clone_size: -
d_call: TRBD1
j_call: TRBJ2-2

cdr3_nt: TGTGCCACCAGCAGAGATGCGGGACAGATCTACGAGCAGTACTTC
cdr3_aa: CATSRDAGQIYEQYF
v_call: TRBV15
clone_size: -
d_call: -
j_call: TRBJ2-7

cdr3_nt: TGTGCCAGTAAAGGGACAGGGCATTGGGACACTGAAGCTTTCTTT
cdr3_aa: CASKGTGHWDTEAFF
v_call: TRBV19
clone_size: -
d_call: TRBD1
j_call: TRBJ1-1

cdr3_nt: TGTGCCAGTGGACGGGACCTCAATCAGCCCCAGCATTTT
cdr3_aa: CASGRDLNQPQHF
v_call: TRBV19
clone_size: once
d_call: -
j_call: TRBJ1-5

cdr3_nt: TGTGCCAGCAGACTAGCGGGAGATACGCAGTATTTT
cdr3_aa: CASRLAGDTQYF
v_call: TRBV5-6
clone_size: -
d_call: TRBD2
j_call: TRBJ2-3

cdr3_nt: TGTGCCAGCAGCGCCCTACCGGGACAGAGCTATAGCAATCAGCCCCAGCATTTT
cdr3_aa: CASSALPGQSYSNQPQHF
v_call: TRBV7-8
clone_size: -
d_call: TRBD1
j_call: TRBJ1-5

cdr3_nt: TGTGCCAGCAGCCCTTGGACAGGGACCGATAGCAATCAGCCCCAGCATTTT
cdr3_aa: CASSPWTGTDSNQPQHF
v_call: TRBV5-8
clone_size: -
d_call: TRBD1
j_call: TRBJ1-5

cdr3_nt: TGCGCCAGCAGCCAAAAGGGAGGGTGGCTAGCGGATTCCTACGAGCAGTACTTC
cdr3_aa: CASSQKGGWLADSYEQYF
v_call: TRBV5-1
clone_size: -
d_call: TRBD2
j_call: TRBJ2-7

cdr3_nt: TGTGCCAGCAGCCCAGGTGGGGAGCTGTTTTTT
cdr3_aa: CASSPGGELFF
v_call: TRBV7-2
clone_size: once
d_call: -
j_call: TRBJ2-2

cdr3_nt: TGTGCCAGCAGCTGGGACGGGAACACTGAAGCTTTCTTT
cdr3_aa: CASSWDGNTEAFF
v_call: TRBV11-1
clone_size: -
d_call: -
j_call: TRBJ1-1

cdr3_nt: TGTGCCAGCAGTCCAGGGAAGGGATACGAGCAGTACTTC
cdr3_aa: CASSPGKGYEQYF
v_call: TRBV27
clone_size: -
d_call: -
j_call: TRBJ2-7

cdr3_nt: TGTGCCAGCGGTACAGGATACTTCTATGGCTACACCTTC
cdr3_aa: CASGTGYFYGYTF
v_call: TRBV6-6
clone_size: -
d_call: -
j_call: TRBJ1-2

cdr3_nt: TGCGCCAGCAGCTTGGGAGGGACAGCCAACACTGAAGCTTTCTTT
cdr3_aa: CASSLGGTANTEAFF
v_call: TRBV5-1
clone_size: -
d_call: TRBD1
j_call: TRBJ1-1

cdr3_nt: TGTGCCAGCAGCTTAACGACGCCAGATACGCAGTATTTT
cdr3_aa: CASSLTTPDTQYF
v_call: TRBV7-3
clone_size: -
d_call: -
j_call: TRBJ2-3

cdr3_nt: TGTGCCAGCAGTTTTCAGAGGGTGGCAGATACGCAGTATTTT
cdr3_aa: CASSFQRVADTQYF
v_call: TRBV27
clone_size: -
d_call: -
j_call: TRBJ2-3

cdr3_nt: TGTGCCAGCAGCTTAAGACAGGGGGCTAACAATGAGCAGTTCTTC
cdr3_aa: CASSLRQGANNEQFF
v_call: TRBV7-9
clone_size: -
d_call: TRBD1
j_call: TRBJ2-1

cdr3_nt: TGTGCCAGCAGCCCTTCTGGACAGGTGCCTTATGGCTACACCTTC
cdr3_aa: CASSPSGQVPYGYTF
v_call: TRBV7-2
clone_size: -
d_call: TRBD1
j_call: TRBJ1-2

cdr3_nt: TGTGCCAGCAGCGCTCCAACTTACAATGAGCAGTTCTTC
cdr3_aa: CASSAPTYNEQFF
v_call: TRBV7-9
clone_size: -
d_call: -
j_call: TRBJ2-1

cdr3_nt: TGTGCCAGCAGCTCCCGCGGGGAAGGGGGCTACACCTTC
cdr3_aa: CASSSRGEGGYTF
v_call: TRBV5-4
clone_size: -
d_call: -
j_call: TRBJ1-2

cdr3_nt: TGTGCCAGCAGCTTCCGAGGGGGGAACACCGGGGAGCTGTTTTTT
cdr3_aa: CASSFRGGNTGELFF
v_call: TRBV11-3
clone_size: -
d_call: -
j_call: TRBJ2-2

cdr3_nt: TGCGCCAGCAGCCAAGTGGACAGGGACACTGAAGCTTTCTTT
cdr3_aa: CASSQVDRDTEAFF
v_call: TRBV4-3
clone_size: -
d_call: TRBD1
j_call: TRBJ1-1

cdr3_nt: TGTGCCATCAGTGTAGGAGGAAGGGGAAACACCATATATTTT
cdr3_aa: CAISVGGRGNTIYF
v_call: TRBV10-3
clone_size: -
d_call: -
j_call: TRBJ1-3

cdr3_nt: TGTGCCAGCAGCTTGGGGCTTAATGAAAAACTGTTTTTT
cdr3_aa: CASSLGLNEKLFF
v_call: TRBV5-6
clone_size: -
d_call: -
j_call: TRBJ1-4

cdr3_nt: TGTGCCAGCAGCTCCCCGGGACAGGGGGCCTCCTACGAGCAGTACTTC
cdr3_aa: CASSSPGQGASYEQYF
v_call: TRBV7-9
clone_size: -
d_call: TRBD1
j_call: TRBJ2-7

cdr3_nt: TGCGCCAGCAGCCAAGAGGGCAGGGAAGGCGAAAAACTGTTTTTT
cdr3_aa: CASSQEGREGEKLFF
v_call: TRBV4-3
clone_size: -
d_call: -
j_call: TRBJ1-4

cdr3_nt: TGTGCCAGCAGCGTTAGTGGGAATGAGCAGTTCTTC
cdr3_aa: CASSVSGNEQFF
v_call: TRBV7-2
clone_size: -
d_call: -
j_call: TRBJ2-1

cdr3_nt: TGTGCCAGCAGTTACCCTCCAGATACGCAGTATTTT
cdr3_aa: CASSYPPDTQYF
v_call: TRBV6-6
clone_size: once
d_call: -
j_call: TRBJ2-3

cdr3_nt: TGCGCCAGCAGCTTGGCACATAACTCCTACGAGCAGTACTTC
cdr3_aa: CASSLAHNSYEQYF
v_call: TRBV5-1
clone_size: -
d_call: -
j_call: TRBJ2-7

cdr3_nt: TGTGCCAGCACTTTTAGCGGGGGGGCTTTCGGCATTCAGTACTTC
cdr3_aa: CASTFSGGAFGIQYF
v_call: TRBV5-4
clone_size: -
d_call: TRBD2
j_call: TRBJ2-4

cdr3_nt: TGTGCCAGCAGCATGGACAGGGGATGGGGCACTGAAGCTTTCTTT
cdr3_aa: CASSMDRGWGTEAFF
v_call: TRBV9
clone_size: -
d_call: TRBD1
j_call: TRBJ1-1

cdr3_nt: TGTGCCAGCAGTTTAGCCAGATCCGACAGGGGCGTTGGCTACACCTTC
cdr3_aa: CASSLARSDRGVGYTF
v_call: TRBV28
clone_size: -
d_call: TRBD1
j_call: TRBJ1-2

cdr3_nt: TGTGCCGGGGCTCGGGGGGCGCCATCCTCTGGGGCCAACGTCCTGACTTTC
cdr3_aa: CAGARGAPSSGANVLTF
v_call: TRBV7-2
clone_size: -
d_call: -
j_call: TRBJ2-6

cdr3_nt: TGTGCCAGCAGTTTATTGGCGGGGGGCTCCTACGAGCAGTACTTC
cdr3_aa: CASSLLAGGSYEQYF
v_call: TRBV28
clone_size: -
d_call: TRBD2
j_call: TRBJ2-7

cdr3_nt: TGTGCCAGCTCACCTATCGTTCCAGACACTGAAGCTTTCTTT
cdr3_aa: CASSPIVPDTEAFF
v_call: TRBV18
clone_size: -
d_call: -
j_call: TRBJ1-1

cdr3_nt: TGTGCCAGCAGCTTAGACGGGGGAGCGGGCCAGCCCCAGCATTTT
cdr3_aa: CASSLDGGAGQPQHF
v_call: TRBV7-2
clone_size: once
d_call: -
j_call: TRBJ1-5

cdr3_nt: TGCAGCGTTTCGGGACAGGGGGCGCGGTCCCCTGAAGCTTTCTTT
cdr3_aa: CSVSGQGARSPEAFF
v_call: TRBV29-1
clone_size: -
d_call: TRBD1
j_call: TRBJ1-1

cdr3_nt: TGTGCCAGCAGCCGGACAGGGGCCTGGGATTCACCCCTCCACTTT
cdr3_aa: CASSRTGAWDSPLHF
v_call: TRBV7-3
clone_size: -
d_call: TRBD1
j_call: TRBJ1-6

cdr3_nt: TGTGCCAGCAGACAGATATCCCCTGGACAGGGGGGGGACATTCAGTACTTC
cdr3_aa: CASRQISPGQGGDIQYF
v_call: TRBV7-9
clone_size: -
d_call: TRBD1
j_call: TRBJ2-4

cdr3_nt: TGCAGCGTTGAAGATGACAGGCGCGCCTACGAGCAGTACTTC
cdr3_aa: CSVEDDRRAYEQYF
v_call: TRBV29-1
clone_size: -
d_call: -
j_call: TRBJ2-7

cdr3_nt: TGTGCCAGCAGCTTGAATGTGAAGACCCAGTACTTC
cdr3_aa: CASSLNVKTQYF
v_call: TRBV5-4
clone_size: -
d_call: -
j_call: TRBJ2-5